Listed below are T cell receptor beta chains from one sample, sequenced in a study of cytomegalovirus exposure and HLA in healthy donors. The assay was immunoSEQ multiplex PCR, and TCRdb's table has in-frame clones only and misses some. The sample holds approximately 190,000 clones, over 70% seen once. Sequenced sample: PBMCs. All receptors come from a middle-aged man in good health and CMV-seropositive. Each CDR3 is given with its conserved first and last residue. Each record gives: V gene, D gene, clone size, J gene, CDR3 protein, CDR3 DNA. The D gene is left open where the match is weak. Size values are once, few and many counts, or a class for expanded clones, and some rows have none.

>TRBV7-8|NA|NA|TRBJ1-2
CASSLAGDYGYTF
TGTGCCAGCAGCTTAGCAGGGGACTATGGCTACACCTTC
>TRBV7-9|NA|NA|TRBJ1-1
CASSLAGEGIEAFF
TGTGCCAGCAGCCTAGCCGGGGAGGGGATTGAAGCTTTCTTT
>TRBV2|NA|NA|TRBJ2-5
CASTTKGGRSYEETQYF
TGTGCCAGCACCACGAAGGGGGGGCGATCATATGAGGAGACCCAGTACTTC
>TRBV4-2|TRBD2|NA|TRBJ2-5
CASSPQTSGRAKGETQYF
TGTGCCAGCAGCCCCCAGACTAGCGGGAGGGCTAAAGGGGAGACCCAGTACTTC
>TRBV5-1|TRBD1|NA|TRBJ1-5
CASSLVGQGQPQHF
TGCGCCAGCAGCTTGGTCGGACAGGGCCAGCCCCAGCATTTT
>TRBV27|NA|NA|TRBJ2-1
CASSLYLASHLVFGNEQFF
TGTGCCAGCAGTTTATACCTAGCTTCCCATTTAGTTTTCGGTAATGAGCAGTTCTTC
>TRBV18|TRBD1|NA|TRBJ1-2
CASSPLPTGTGGGLGYGYTF
TGTGCCAGCTCACCACTCCCAACCGGGACAGGGGGTGGCTTAGGTTATGGCTACACCTTC
>TRBV29-1|TRBD1|NA|TRBJ1-4
CSASRDRYNEKLFF
TGCAGCGCATCCCGGGACAGGTATAATGAAAAACTGTTTTTT
>TRBV19|NA|once|TRBJ2-3
CASSFYADTQYF
TGTGCCAGTAGTTTCTACGCAGATACGCAGTATTTT
>TRBV7-6|NA|NA|TRBJ2-1
CASSPSLAPAGEQFF
TGTGCCAGCAGCCCTTCGCTAGCTCCGGCGGGAGAGCAGTTCTTC
>TRBV9|NA|few|TRBJ2-3
CASSTQGRTDTQYF
TGTGCCAGCAGCACACAGGGACGCACAGATACGCAGTATTTT
>TRBV11-2|TRBD1|NA|TRBJ1-1
CASSFQGGAEAFF
TGTGCCAGCAGCTTCCAGGGGGGAGCTGAAGCTTTCTTT
>TRBV6-5|NA|NA|TRBJ2-3
CATRVLDTQYF
TGTGCCACCCGAGTCTTAGATACGCAGTATTTT
>TRBV6-1|TRBD1|few|TRBJ1-2
CASRPTGQGGGYTF
TGTGCCAGCAGGCCAACGGGGCAGGGGGGCGGCTACACCTTC
>TRBV13|TRBD1|NA|TRBJ2-3
CASSLETGRAKSSQYF
TGTGCCAGCAGCTTAGAGACAGGGCGAGCTAAATCTTCGCAGTATTTT
>TRBV7-8|NA|few|TRBJ2-7
CASSLGRAGYEQYF
TGTGCCAGCAGCTTAGGGAGGGCCGGCTACGAGCAGTACTTC
>TRBV7-9|NA|NA|TRBJ2-7
CASSPGDEQYF
TGTGCCAGCAGCCCGGGGGACGAGCAGTACTTC